These T cell receptor beta chains were read from a single sample in a study of blood T cells in healthy people across ages. Each CDR3 protein is one row after TCRdb ran MiXCR on the 5' RACE reads. Of about 1.5 million distinct CDR3 sequences listed, roughly 43% are singletons. The specimen sequenced was blood. The source is a woman in her late teens or twenties in good health. Both conserved end residues are part of each CDR3. A D gene is named only where the DNA matches it firmly. Clone size, where shown, is once, few, many, or a class for clones that have expanded.

TRBV3-1,NA,few,TRBJ2-3,CASSLWSGTVTDTQYF,TGTGCCAGCAGCCTATGGAGCGGAACAGTCACAGATACGCAGTATTTT
TRBV27,TRBD1,many,TRBJ2-3,CASSLSRGQLTSTDTQYF,TGTGCCAGCAGTTTAAGTAGGGGGCAACTTACAAGCACAGATACGCAGTATTTT
TRBV2,TRBD2,few,TRBJ2-1,CASSEEAGQYNEQFF,TGTGCCAGCAGTGAAGAAGCGGGGCAATACAATGAGCAGTTCTTC
TRBV7-2,NA,NA,TRBJ2-1,CVSSLVGVDYLGYNEQFF,TGTGTCAGCAGCTTAGTGGGGGTTGACTACTTGGGGTACAATGAGCAGTTCTTC
TRBV6-2/TRBV6-3,NA,NA,TRBJ1-6,CASSPTAVKSPLHF,TGTGCCAGCAGCCCAACGGCGGTAAAATCACCCCTCCACTTT
TRBV27,TRBD2,NA,TRBJ2-1,CASSFVAGGPNEQFF,TGTGCCAGCAGTTTTGTAGCGGGAGGGCCTAATGAGCAGTTCTTC
TRBV29-1,NA,NA,TRBJ1-1,CSVSPAIGNTEAFF,TGCAGCGTTAGTCCGGCTATAGGGAACACTGAAGCTTTCTTT
TRBV28,TRBD1,NA,TRBJ2-1,CASSVGQGGTYNEQFF,TGTGCCAGCAGTGTGGGACAGGGCGGAACGTACAATGAGCAGTTCTTC
TRBV7-9,TRBD1,NA,TRBJ1-1,CASSQSDRGTEAFF,TGTGCCAGCAGCCAATCGGACAGGGGCACTGAAGCTTTCTTT
TRBV3-1,TRBD2,few,TRBJ2-1,CASSPATGLAGSYNEQFF,TGTGCCAGCAGCCCGGCCACGGGACTAGCTGGGTCCTACAATGAGCAGTTCTTC
TRBV7-2,NA,few,TRBJ1-1,CASSLGGGVTEAFF,TGTGCCAGCAGCTTGGGGGGCGGGGTCACTGAAGCTTTCTTT
TRBV7-2,TRBD1,NA,TRBJ1-6,CASRQGLINSPLHF,TGTGCCAGCAGACAGGGGCTAATTAATTCACCCCTCCACTTT
TRBV10-3,NA,NA,TRBJ2-7,CAISESVGLDEQYF,TGTGCCATCAGTGAGTCCGTTGGTTTGGATGAGCAGTACTTC
TRBV20-1,NA,few,TRBJ1-2,CSASEVEGGYTF,TGCAGTGCAAGTGAGGTCGAGGGAGGCTACACCTTC
TRBV7-3,NA,NA,TRBJ1-1,CASSLLPLTEAFF,TGTGCCAGCAGCTTACTTCCTCTGACTGAAGCTTTCTTT
TRBV20-1,NA,NA,TRBJ1-2,CSASGSTLYGYTF,TGCAGTGCTAGCGGGAGCACCCTCTACGGCTACACCTTC
TRBV5-6,NA,NA,TRBJ2-1,CASSLEGWEQFF,TGTGCCAGCAGCTTGGAAGGGTGGGAGCAGTTCTTC
TRBV5-6,NA,few,TRBJ2-5,CASSLVRDQETQYF,TGTGCCAGCAGCTTGGTCAGGGACCAAGAGACCCAGTACTTC
TRBV7-2,NA,few,TRBJ2-3,CATSVGNMDTQYF,TGTGCCACCTCGGTTGGGAATATGGATACGCAGTATTTT
TRBV27,TRBD2,NA,TRBJ2-7,CASSPLTSGSGEQYF,TGTGCCAGCAGCCCTCTCACTAGCGGGAGCGGGGAGCAGTACTTC
TRBV10-3,NA,NA,TRBJ2-7,CAARRADRNYEQYF,TGTGCCGCCCGTCGCGCAGACAGGAACTACGAGCAGTACTTC
TRBV5-1,TRBD2,NA,TRBJ2-7,CASSSTGAGGCEQYF,TGCGCCAGCAGCTCCACCGGAGCGGGAGGATGCGAGCAGTACTTC
TRBV7-9,NA,NA,TRBJ2-7,CASSQQATLYEQYF,TGTGCCAGCAGCCAACAGGCCACTCTCTACGAGCAGTACTTC
TRBV13,NA,NA,TRBJ1-6,CASSFGTRGSPLHF,TGTGCCAGCAGCTTTGGGACACGGGGTTCACCCCTCCACTTT
TRBV7-2,TRBD2,NA,TRBJ2-7,CASSIRKTSGSNEQYF,TGTGCCAGCAGCATAAGGAAGACTAGCGGGAGTAATGAGCAGTACTTC
TRBV6-2/TRBV6-3,TRBD2,NA,TRBJ2-3,CASSYSAIAGAHGTQYF,TGTGCCAGCAGTTACTCGGCAATAGCGGGAGCCCACGGTACGCAGTATTTT
TRBV7-2,NA,many,TRBJ2-3,CASRLRASTDTQYF,TGTGCCAGCAGGTTGAGAGCTAGCACAGATACGCAGTATTTT
TRBV12-3/TRBV12-4,TRBD1,once,TRBJ2-1,CANSPGTGPYNEQFF,TGTGCCAACAGTCCAGGGACAGGACCCTACAATGAGCAGTTCTTC
TRBV2,NA,once,TRBJ2-5,CASSEAVRQLYNEQYF,TGTGCCAGCAGTGAAGCTGTTAGACAGCTCTACAATGAGCAGTACTTC
TRBV4-1,TRBD1,NA,TRBJ2-1,CASTQPGQGGETQFF,TGCGCCAGCACCCAACCCGGACAGGGGGGAGAGACCCAGTTCTTC
TRBV12-3/TRBV12-4,NA,NA,TRBJ2-7,CASSFFRLEQYF,TGTGCCAGCAGTTTCTTTAGGCTCGAGCAGTACTTC
TRBV7-8,TRBD2,few,TRBJ2-1,CASSILPGLAVNEQFF,TGTGCCAGCAGCATATTACCGGGACTAGCGGTCAATGAGCAGTTCTTC
TRBV28,NA,NA,TRBJ2-4,CASRLKTPNIQYF,TGTGCCAGCAGACTTAAAACCCCAAACATTCAGTACTTC
TRBV7-9,TRBD1,NA,TRBJ1-6,CASSSGQGRFNSPLHF,TGTGCCAGCAGCTCAGGACAGGGGAGATTTAATTCACCCCTCCACTTT
TRBV10-3,NA,many,TRBJ2-7,CAISESGSDEQYF,TGTGCCATCAGTGAGTCTGGTAGCGACGAGCAGTACTTC
TRBV16,NA,NA,TRBJ1-2,CASSQSARVYGYTF,TGTGCCAGCAGCCAATCGGCCAGGGTTTATGGCTACACCTTC
TRBV20-1,NA,NA,TRBJ1-1,CSATHGATEAFF,TGCAGTGCCACCCACGGGGCCACTGAAGCTTTCTTT
TRBV6-2/TRBV6-3,NA,NA,TRBJ1-2,CASSNTGSGYTF,TGTGCCAGCAGTAACACAGGGAGTGGCTACACCTTC
TRBV9,TRBD1,few,TRBJ2-7,CASSPGQGRDEQYF,TGTGCCAGCAGCCCCGGACAGGGGAGAGACGAGCAGTACTTC
TRBV12-3/TRBV12-4,TRBD1,NA,TRBJ2-4,CASRGQGTFLKNIQYF,TGTGCCAGCAGGGGACAGGGAACCTTCCTCAAAAACATTCAGTACTTC
TRBV4-3,NA,NA,TRBJ1-2,CASSQDRQVLANYGYTF,TGCGCCAGCAGCCAAGATCGGCAGGTACTAGCTAACTATGGCTACACCTTC
TRBV12-3/TRBV12-4,TRBD2,NA,TRBJ2-7,CASRLIAGGHEQYF,TGTGCCAGCAGACTGATAGCGGGAGGTCACGAGCAGTACTTC
TRBV12-3/TRBV12-4,NA,NA,TRBJ1-1,CASSLDTFEAFF,TGTGCCAGCAGTTTAGACACTTTTGAAGCTTTCTTT
TRBV15,TRBD2,NA,TRBJ2-3,CATSPLTLAGATDTQYF,TGTGCCACCAGCCCCCTGACCCTAGCGGGGGCCACAGATACGCAGTATTTT
TRBV18,TRBD1,NA,TRBJ1-4,CASSKEGTANEKLFF,TGTGCCAGCTCAAAGGAGGGGACAGCAAATGAAAAACTGTTTTTT
TRBV7-2,TRBD1,few,TRBJ2-3,CASSLRDRGLGDTQYF,TGTGCCAGCAGCTTACGGGACAGGGGGCTAGGAGATACGCAGTATTTT
TRBV20-1,TRBD1,NA,TRBJ2-5,CSAHEDRVETQYF,TGCAGTGCTCATGAGGACAGGGTAGAGACCCAGTACTTC
TRBV7-2,TRBD2,once,TRBJ2-3,CAVEAGGQGSTQYF,TGTGCCGTCGAGGCGGGGGGCCAGGGATCTACGCAGTATTTT
TRBV12-3/TRBV12-4,NA,NA,TRBJ1-5,CASSIGTTQHF,TGTGCCAGCAGTATCGGGACGACCCAGCATTTT
TRBV7-9,NA,NA,TRBJ1-1,CASSVGLGDTEAFF,TGTGCCAGCAGCGTAGGGTTAGGGGACACTGAAGCTTTCTTT
TRBV6-5,NA,few,TRBJ2-2,CASSYVRLVPGELFF,TGTGCCAGCAGTTACGTCCGGCTAGTCCCCGGGGAGCTGTTTTTT
TRBV6-2/TRBV6-3,NA,NA,TRBJ1-2,CASTLTGYGYTF,TGTGCCAGCACTTTAACGGGATATGGCTACACCTTC
TRBV9,NA,once,TRBJ2-1,CASSAPLLGPQDEQFF,TGTGCCAGCAGCGCGCCCCTACTAGGCCCCCAGGATGAGCAGTTCTTC
TRBV13,NA,NA,TRBJ2-3,CASSLAGGASTDTQYF,TGTGCCAGCAGCTTAGCTGGCGGAGCCAGCACAGATACGCAGTATTTT
TRBV7-9,NA,NA,TRBJ2-7,CASSLEKSEQYF,TGTGCCAGCAGCTTAGAAAAGAGCGAGCAGTACTTC
TRBV7-8,TRBD1,few,TRBJ2-7,CASSFTNRGSYEQYF,TGTGCCAGCAGCTTCACAAACAGGGGCTCCTACGAGCAGTACTTC
TRBV20-1,NA,NA,TRBJ1-1,CSARDPGGWRNTEAFF,TGCAGTGCTAGAGATCCCGGGGGGTGGCGGAACACTGAAGCTTTCTTT
TRBV20-1,NA,NA,TRBJ2-7,CSASEGRGEFSYEQYF,TGCAGTGCTAGTGAGGGCAGGGGCGAGTTCTCCTACGAGCAGTACTTC